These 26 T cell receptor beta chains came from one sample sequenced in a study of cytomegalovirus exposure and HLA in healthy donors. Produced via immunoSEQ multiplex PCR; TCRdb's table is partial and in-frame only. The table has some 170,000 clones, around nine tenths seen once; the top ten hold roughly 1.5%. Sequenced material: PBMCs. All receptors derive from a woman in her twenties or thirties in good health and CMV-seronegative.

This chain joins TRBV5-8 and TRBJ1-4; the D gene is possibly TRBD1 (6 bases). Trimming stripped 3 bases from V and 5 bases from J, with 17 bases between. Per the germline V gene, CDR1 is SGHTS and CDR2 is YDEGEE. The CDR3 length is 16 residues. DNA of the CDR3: TGTGCCAGCAGCTCATATCGGACAGCCCCAAATGAAAAACTGTTTTTT. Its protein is CASSSYRTAPNEKLFF.

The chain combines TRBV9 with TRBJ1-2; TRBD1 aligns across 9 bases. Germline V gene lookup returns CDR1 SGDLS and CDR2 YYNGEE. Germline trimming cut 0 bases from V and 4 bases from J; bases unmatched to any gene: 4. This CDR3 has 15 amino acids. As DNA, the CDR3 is TGTGCCAGCAGCGTAGGGACAGGGGATACCTATGGCTACACCTTC. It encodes CASSVGTGDTYGYTF.

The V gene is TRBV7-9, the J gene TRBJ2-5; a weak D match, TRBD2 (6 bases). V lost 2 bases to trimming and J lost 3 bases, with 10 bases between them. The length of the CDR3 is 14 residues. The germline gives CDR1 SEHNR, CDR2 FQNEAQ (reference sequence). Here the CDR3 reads CASSLPGVEETQYF. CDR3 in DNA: TGTGCCAGCAGCTTACCGGGGGTGGAAGAGACCCAGTACTTC.

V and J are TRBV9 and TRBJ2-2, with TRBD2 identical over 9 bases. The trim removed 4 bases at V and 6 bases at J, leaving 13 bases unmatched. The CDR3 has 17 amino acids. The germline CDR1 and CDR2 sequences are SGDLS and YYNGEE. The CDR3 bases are TGTGCCAGCAGCCCCCGGGCGGGAGGGGGTGAGGCCGGGGAGCTGTTTTTT. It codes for CASSPRAGGGEAGELFF.

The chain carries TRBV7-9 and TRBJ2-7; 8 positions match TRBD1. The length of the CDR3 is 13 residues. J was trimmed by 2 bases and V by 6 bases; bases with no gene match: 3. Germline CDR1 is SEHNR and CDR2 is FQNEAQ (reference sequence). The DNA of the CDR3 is TGTGCCAGCAGTCCACAGGGGGCCTACGAGCAGTACTTC. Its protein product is CASSPQGAYEQYF.

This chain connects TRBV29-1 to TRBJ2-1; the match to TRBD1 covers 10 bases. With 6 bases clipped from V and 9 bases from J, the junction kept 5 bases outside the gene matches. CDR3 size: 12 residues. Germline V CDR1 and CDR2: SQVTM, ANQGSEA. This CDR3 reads CSVLTGGIEQFF. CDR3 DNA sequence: TGCAGCGTCCTGACAGGGGGCATTGAGCAGTTCTTC.

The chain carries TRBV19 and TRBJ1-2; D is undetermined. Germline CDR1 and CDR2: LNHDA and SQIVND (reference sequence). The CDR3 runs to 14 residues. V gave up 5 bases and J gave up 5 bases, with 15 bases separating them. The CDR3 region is CASSPSQSFYGYTF. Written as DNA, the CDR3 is TGTGCCAGTAGTCCTTCACAGAGTTTTTATGGCTACACCTTC. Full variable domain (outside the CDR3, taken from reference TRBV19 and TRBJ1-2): DGGITQSPKYLFRKEGQNVTLSCEQNLNHDAMYWYRQDPGQGLRLIYYSQIVNDFQKGDIAEGYSVSREKKESFPLTVTSAQKNPTAFYLCASSPSQSFYGYTFGSGTRLTVV.

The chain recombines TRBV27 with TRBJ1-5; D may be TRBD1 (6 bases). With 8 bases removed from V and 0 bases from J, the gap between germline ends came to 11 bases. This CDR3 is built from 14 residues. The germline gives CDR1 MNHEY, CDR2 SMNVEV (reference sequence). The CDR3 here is CASWTVYSNQPQHF. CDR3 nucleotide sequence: TGTGCCAGCTGGACAGTTTATAGCAATCAGCCCCAGCATTTT.

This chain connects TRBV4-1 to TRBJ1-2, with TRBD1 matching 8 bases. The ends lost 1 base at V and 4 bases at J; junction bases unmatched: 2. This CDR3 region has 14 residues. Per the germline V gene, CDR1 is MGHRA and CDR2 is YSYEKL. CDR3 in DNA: TGCGCCAGCAGCCAAGTCGGACAGGGCTATGGCTACACCTTC. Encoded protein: CASSQVGQGYGYTF.

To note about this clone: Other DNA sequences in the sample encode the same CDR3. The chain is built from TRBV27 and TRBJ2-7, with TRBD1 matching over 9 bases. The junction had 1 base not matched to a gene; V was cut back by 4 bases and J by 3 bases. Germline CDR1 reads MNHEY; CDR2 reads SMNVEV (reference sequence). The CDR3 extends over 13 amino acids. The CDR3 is CASSSGQGYEQYF. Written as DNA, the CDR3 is TGTGCCAGCAGTTCGGGACAGGGCTACGAGCAGTACTTC.

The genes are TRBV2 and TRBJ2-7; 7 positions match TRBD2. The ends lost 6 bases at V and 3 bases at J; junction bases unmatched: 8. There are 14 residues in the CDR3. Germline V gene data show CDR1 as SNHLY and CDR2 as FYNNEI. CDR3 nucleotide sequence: TGTGCCAGCAGGGGAGGGGACGTCAGCTACGAGCAGTACTTC. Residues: CASRGGDVSYEQYF.

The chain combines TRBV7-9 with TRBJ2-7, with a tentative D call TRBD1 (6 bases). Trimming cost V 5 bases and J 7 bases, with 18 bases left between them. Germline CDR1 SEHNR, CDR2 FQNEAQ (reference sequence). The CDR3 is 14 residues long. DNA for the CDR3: TGTGCCAGCAGCCCAGAGACCGGGACATGGGAGCAGTACTTC. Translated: CASSPETGTWEQYF.

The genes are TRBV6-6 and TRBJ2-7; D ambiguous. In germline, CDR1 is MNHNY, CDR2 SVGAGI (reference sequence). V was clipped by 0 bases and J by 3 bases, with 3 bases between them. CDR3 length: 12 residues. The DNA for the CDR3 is TGTGCCAGCAGTTACTCTCGCTACGAGCAGTACTTC. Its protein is CASSYSRYEQYF.

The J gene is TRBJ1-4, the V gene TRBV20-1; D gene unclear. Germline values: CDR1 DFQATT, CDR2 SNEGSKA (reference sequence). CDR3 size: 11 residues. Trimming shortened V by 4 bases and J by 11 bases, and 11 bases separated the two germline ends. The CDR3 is CSATTLAKLFF. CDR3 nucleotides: TGCAGTGCTACGACTTTGGCGAAACTGTTTTTT.

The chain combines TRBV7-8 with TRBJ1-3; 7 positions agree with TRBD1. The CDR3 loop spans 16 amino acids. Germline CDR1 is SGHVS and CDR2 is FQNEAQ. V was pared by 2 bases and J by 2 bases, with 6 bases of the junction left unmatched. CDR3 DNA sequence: TGTGCCAGCAGCTTAAGGGACAGAAACACTGGAAACACCATATATTTT. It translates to CASSLRDRNTGNTIYF.

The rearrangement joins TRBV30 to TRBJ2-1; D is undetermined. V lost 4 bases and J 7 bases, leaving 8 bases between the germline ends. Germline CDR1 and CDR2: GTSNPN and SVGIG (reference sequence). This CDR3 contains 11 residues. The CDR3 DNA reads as TGTGCCTGGATCAGCGCAAATGAGCAGTTCTTC. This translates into CAWISANEQFF.

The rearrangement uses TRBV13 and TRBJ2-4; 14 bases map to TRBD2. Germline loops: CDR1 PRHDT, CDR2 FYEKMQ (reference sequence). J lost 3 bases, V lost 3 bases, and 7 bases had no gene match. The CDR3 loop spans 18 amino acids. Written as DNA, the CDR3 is TGTGCCAGCAGCTTGAGACTAGCGGGGGGGCCGGGCAAAAACATTCAGTACTTC. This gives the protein CASSLRLAGGPGKNIQYF.

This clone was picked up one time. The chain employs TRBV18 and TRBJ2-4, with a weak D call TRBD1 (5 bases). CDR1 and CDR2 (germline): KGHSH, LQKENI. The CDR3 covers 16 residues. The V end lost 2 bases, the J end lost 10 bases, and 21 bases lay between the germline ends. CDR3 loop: CASSPLPRQLGQIQYF. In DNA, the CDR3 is TGTGCCAGCTCACCATTACCCCGACAGTTAGGCCAGATTCAGTACTTC.

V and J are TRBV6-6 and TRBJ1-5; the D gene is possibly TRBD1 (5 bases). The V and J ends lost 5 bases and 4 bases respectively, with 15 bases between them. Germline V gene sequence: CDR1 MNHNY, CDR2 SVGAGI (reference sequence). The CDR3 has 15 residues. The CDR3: CASSPSGGTNQPQHF. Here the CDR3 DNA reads TGTGCCAGCAGTCCGAGCGGTGGGACTAATCAGCCCCAGCATTTT.

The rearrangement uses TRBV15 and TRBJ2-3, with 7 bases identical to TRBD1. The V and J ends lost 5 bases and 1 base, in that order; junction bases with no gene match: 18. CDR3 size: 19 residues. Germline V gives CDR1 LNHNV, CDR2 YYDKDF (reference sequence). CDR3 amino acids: CATSGPGQRTSWGTDTQYF. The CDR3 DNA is TGTGCCACCAGCGGACCGGGACAGCGTACTTCTTGGGGCACAGATACGCAGTATTTT.

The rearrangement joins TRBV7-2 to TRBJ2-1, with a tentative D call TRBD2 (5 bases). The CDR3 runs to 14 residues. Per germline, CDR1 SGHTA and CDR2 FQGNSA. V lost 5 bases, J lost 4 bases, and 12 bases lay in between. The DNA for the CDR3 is TGTGCCAGCAGCCCTCGGACGGGATACAATGAGCAGTTCTTC. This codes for CASSPRTGYNEQFF.

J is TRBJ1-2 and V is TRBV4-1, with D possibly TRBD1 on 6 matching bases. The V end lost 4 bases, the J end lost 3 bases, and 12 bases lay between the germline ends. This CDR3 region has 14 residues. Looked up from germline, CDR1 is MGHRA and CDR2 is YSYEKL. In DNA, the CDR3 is TGCGCCAGCAGCCCCTACAGGGATGACTATGGCTACACCTTC. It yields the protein CASSPYRDDYGYTF.

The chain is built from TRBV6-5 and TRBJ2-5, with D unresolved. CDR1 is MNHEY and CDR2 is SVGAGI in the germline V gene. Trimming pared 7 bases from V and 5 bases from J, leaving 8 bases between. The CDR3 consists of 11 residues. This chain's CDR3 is CASKARETQYF. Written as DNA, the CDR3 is TGTGCCAGCAAAGCTCGGGAGACCCAGTACTTC.

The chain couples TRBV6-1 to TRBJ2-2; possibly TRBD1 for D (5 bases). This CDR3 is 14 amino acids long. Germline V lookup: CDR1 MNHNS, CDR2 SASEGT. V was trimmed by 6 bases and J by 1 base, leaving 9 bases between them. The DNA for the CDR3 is TGTGCCAGCAGCCTCGGACAGAACACCGGGGAGCTGTTTTTT. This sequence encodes CASSLGQNTGELFF.

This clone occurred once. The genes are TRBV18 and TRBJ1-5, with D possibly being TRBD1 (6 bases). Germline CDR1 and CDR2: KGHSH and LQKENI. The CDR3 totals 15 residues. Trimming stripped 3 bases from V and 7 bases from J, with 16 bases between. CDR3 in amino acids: CASSPYRESGQPQHF. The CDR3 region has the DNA TGTGCCAGCTCACCCTACAGGGAGTCTGGCCAGCCCCAGCATTTT. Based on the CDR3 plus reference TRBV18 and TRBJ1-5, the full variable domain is NAGVMQNPRHLVRRRGQEARLRCSPMKGHSHVYWYRQLPEEGLKFMVYLQKENIIDESGMPKERFSAEFPKEGPSILRIQQVVRGDSAAYFCASSPYRESGQPQHFGDGTRLSIL.

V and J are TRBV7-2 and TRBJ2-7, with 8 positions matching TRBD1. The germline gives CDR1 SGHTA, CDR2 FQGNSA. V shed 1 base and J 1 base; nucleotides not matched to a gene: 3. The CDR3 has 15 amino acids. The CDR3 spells CASSLGRDRSYEQYF. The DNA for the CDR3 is TGTGCCAGCAGCTTAGGCAGGGACAGGTCCTACGAGCAGTACTTC.